This T cell receptor beta chain was sequenced for a study of T cell repertoires in cytomegalovirus infection. Study findings and constraints: Using cumulative public TCR beta family frequency, the authors identified those who carried CMV together with the relevant HLA.

TCRdb analysed the reads with MiXCR anew, one entry per CDR3 protein. The data show approximately 910,000 distinct CDR3 sequences, roughly 30% seen once. This clonotype was seen a handful of times. Its antigen is as yet unknown. With 7 bases removed from V and 6 bases from J, the gap between germline ends came to 6 bases. Per the germline V gene, CDR1 is MNHEY and CDR2 is SVGAGI. The CDR3 runs to 11 residues. The J gene is TRBJ2-2, the V gene TRBV6-5; D not certain. The material was cultured CD8+ T cells from PBMCs, obtained from culture after CMV antigen stimulation. The TCR originated in a human donor in good health (CMV status not recorded). Some clones in this sample may be carry-over from other donors' samples. Here the CDR3 reads CASTWAGELFF. DNA of the CDR3: TGTGCCAGCACTTGGGCCGGGGAGCTGTTTTTT.